This is a list of T cell receptor beta chains from one sample in a study of T cells in Graves' hyperthyroidism and ophthalmopathy. TCRdb reprocessed the multiplex PCR reads with MiXCR, giving one entry per CDR3 protein. The sample includes around 300,000 distinct CDR3 sequences, about 14% seen only once; the top ten take under 30%. The specimen was blood. The receptors originated from a woman in her 30s with Graves' hyperthyroidism. Each CDR3 is given with its conserved first and last residue. Fields, in order: D gene, J gene, V gene, clone size, CDR3 DNA, CDR3 protein. D genes are given only for firm matches. Only some rows state a clone size, as once, few, many or a class for expanded clones.

>TRBD1|TRBJ2-4|TRBV6-1|.
TGTGCCAGCAGTGATGTCTCGGGACAGGTAGCCAAAAACATTCAGTACTTC
CASSDVSGQVAKNIQYF
>.|TRBJ2-1|TRBV27|.
TGTGCCAGCAGTTTTCGGCCTCGACCCGCCTTGAACAATGAGCAGTTCTTC
CASSFRPRPALNNEQFF
>TRBD2|TRBJ2-1|TRBV20-1|many
TGCAGTGCTACAAAGCGGGACTCCTACAATGAGCAGTTCTTC
CSATKRDSYNEQFF
>TRBD2|TRBJ2-1|TRBV7-2|.
TGTGCCAGCAGCTTCTCTAGCGGGAGGGGACATGAGCAGTTCTTC
CASSFSSGRGHEQFF
>TRBD2|TRBJ2-1|TRBV29-1|many
TGCAGCGTTGAAGCCAGACTAGCGCAGAATGAGCAGTTCTTC
CSVEARLAQNEQFF
>.|TRBJ2-1|TRBV11-2|many
TGTGCCAGCAGCCCAGCATATGAGCAGTTCTTC
CASSPAYEQFF
>.|TRBJ2-2|TRBV2|few
TGTGCCAGCAGAGGTGGGAGAACCGGGGAGCTGTTTTTT
CASRGGRTGELFF
>.|TRBJ2-7|TRBV29-1|many
TGCAGCGTTGCACAGGGAGTCAACGAGCAGTACTTC
CSVAQGVNEQYF
>.|TRBJ2-7|TRBV5-4|.
TGTGCCAGCAGCTTGGTGGGAACGCCCTTATACGAGCAGTACTTC
CASSLVGTPLYEQYF
>.|TRBJ2-2|TRBV7-2|.
TGTGCCAGCAGCTTAGTGGGGGCAGGGTTGTCCGGGGAGCTGTTTTTT
CASSLVGAGLSGELFF
>TRBD2|TRBJ2-1|TRBV5-1|few
TGCGCCAGCAGCTTAACTAGCGGGAGTCTAAATGAGCAGTTCTTC
CASSLTSGSLNEQFF
>.|TRBJ2-2|TRBV6-1|few
TGTGCCAGCCGCTACAGGGCCGGGGCCACCGGGGAGCTGTTTTTT
CASRYRAGATGELFF
>TRBD1|TRBJ2-2|TRBV12-3/TRBV12-4|many
TGTGCCAGCAGCCCGACAGGGGCAGGGACCGGGGAGCTGTTTTTT
CASSPTGAGTGELFF
>.|TRBJ1-2|TRBV12-3/TRBV12-4|many
TGTGCCAGCCGACTCTATGGGGGGTCGGTTGGCTACACCTTC
CASRLYGGSVGYTF
>.|TRBJ2-1|TRBV20-1|few
TGCAGTGCTGGAGTCGGGGGCGATGAGCAGTTCTTC
CSAGVGGDEQFF
>.|TRBJ2-7|TRBV6-1|few
TGTGCCAGCAGTTCCAGGAGTCCCCATTCCTACGAGCAGTACTTC
CASSSRSPHSYEQYF
>.|TRBJ2-3|TRBV20-1|many
TGCAGTGCCAGAAGGGACACAGATACGCAGTATTTT
CSARRDTDTQYF
>TRBD2|TRBJ2-3|TRBV7-9|few
TGTGCCAGCCTCCTTAGCGGGAGTACAGATACGCAGTATTTT
CASLLSGSTDTQYF
>.|TRBJ2-7|TRBV2|many
TGTGCCAGCAGGGATGGGATCCTCCACGAGCAGTACTTC
CASRDGILHEQYF
>TRBD1|TRBJ1-6|TRBV6-9|.
TGTGCCAGCGGTTTAGATCGGACAGGCGGGAATTCACCCCTCCACTTT
CASGLDRTGGNSPLHF
>.|TRBJ2-7|TRBV25-1|.
TGTGCCAGCAACCAGGCGGGGAGCACCTACGAGCAGTACTTC
CASNQAGSTYEQYF
>TRBD2|TRBJ2-1|TRBV4-1|few
TGCGCCAGCAGCCACGAGCGGGAGAATGTTTTAGGTGAGCAGTTCTTC
CASSHERENVLGEQFF
>.|TRBJ1-2|TRBV6-1|many
TGTGCCAGCACCGATCCTGCAGGCACCTATGGCTACACCTTC
CASTDPAGTYGYTF
>.|TRBJ2-1|TRBV28|many
TGTGCCAGCAGTTCCCCACCGACTACTTACAATGAGCAGTTCTTC
CASSSPPTTYNEQFF
>TRBD1|TRBJ1-1|TRBV20-1|many
TGCAGTGCTGGACAGGGGGTGACTGAAGCTTTCTTT
CSAGQGVTEAFF
>.|TRBJ2-3|TRBV30|.
TGTGCCTGGAGTACGGACCGGGGAGCGTCAGATACGCAGTATTTT
CAWSTDRGASDTQYF
>TRBD2|TRBJ2-7|TRBV20-1|few
TGCAGTGCCACTGGACTAGCCTCACGCTACGAGCAGTACTTC
CSATGLASRYEQYF
>.|TRBJ2-1|TRBV2|few
TGTGCCAGCAGTGTTATTTGGGAGCAGTTCTTC
CASSVIWEQFF
>.|TRBJ2-1|TRBV7-8|many
TGTGCCAGCAGCCGTAACAACAATGAGCAGTTCTTC
CASSRNNNEQFF
>.|TRBJ2-3|TRBV28|many
TGTGCCAGCAGTCCAAACAGTTTGGGCACAGATACGCAGTATTTT
CASSPNSLGTDTQYF
>.|TRBJ1-3|TRBV24-1|.
TGTGCCACCAGTGAAGGTCAGGGTCTGGACACCATATATTTT
CATSEGQGLDTIYF
>TRBD2|TRBJ2-1|TRBV12-3/TRBV12-4|many
TGTGCCAGCAAGGCGGGAGGGCTAAATGAGCAGTTCTTC
CASKAGGLNEQFF
>.|TRBJ2-1|TRBV7-9|.
TGTGCCAGCAGCTCGGAGGTGGTCGGCTCCTACAATGAGCAGTTCTTC
CASSSEVVGSYNEQFF
>TRBD1|TRBJ1-1|TRBV27|many
TGTGCCAGCAGTACAGGACAGGGTGTTTGGAACACTGAAGCTTTCTTT
CASSTGQGVWNTEAFF
>TRBD2|TRBJ2-1|TRBV12-3/TRBV12-4|few
TGTGCCAGCAGCAAAGCGGGAGTCTTCTACAATGAGCAGTTCTTC
CASSKAGVFYNEQFF
>.|TRBJ1-1|TRBV5-1|many
TGCGCCAGCAGTCCGGGACATCTGAACACTGAAGCTTTCTTT
CASSPGHLNTEAFF
>.|TRBJ2-3|TRBV28|many
TGTGCCAGCAGTTTCGGGGAGACTAGCACAGATACGCAGTATTTT
CASSFGETSTDTQYF
>.|TRBJ2-7|TRBV6-2/TRBV6-3|.
TGTGCCAGCAGTTACTCTGGACGGGACTCCTACGAGCAGTACTTC
CASSYSGRDSYEQYF
>TRBD1|TRBJ2-1|TRBV24-1|.
TGTGCCACCAGTGACAGGACAGGGGAATCTAATCAGGAGCAGTTCTTC
CATSDRTGESNQEQFF
>.|TRBJ2-1|TRBV20-1|few
TGCAGTGGGTCCGAGCTCGGCCCCTACAATGAGCAGTTCTTC
CSGSELGPYNEQFF
>.|TRBJ2-2|TRBV12-3/TRBV12-4|many
TGTGCCAGCAGCTTAGACGGTGACCTCGGGGAGCTGTTTTTT
CASSLDGDLGELFF
>TRBD1|TRBJ1-2|TRBV2|few
TGTGCCAGCATCATTGAGACAGGGGTCTATGGCTACACCTTC
CASIIETGVYGYTF
>.|TRBJ2-3|TRBV20-1|.
TGCAGTGCTAGAGCACTTACAGATACGCAGTATTTT
CSARALTDTQYF
>.|TRBJ1-5|TRBV20-1|.
TGCAGTGCTGGACTCATCAATCAGCCCCAGCATTTT
CSAGLINQPQHF
>TRBD1|TRBJ2-5|TRBV24-1|many
TGTGCCACCAGTGATGGCGGGACAGGGTCTGTGCAGACCCAGTACTTC
CATSDGGTGSVQTQYF
>.|TRBJ2-7|TRBV2|many
TGTGCCAGCAGTGAAGCAGTAGCCTACGAGCAGTACTTC
CASSEAVAYEQYF
>TRBD2|TRBJ2-1|TRBV5-4|many
TGTGCTAGCAGCCCGGGACTAGCGGGGTACAATGAGCAGTTCTTC
CASSPGLAGYNEQFF
>TRBD1|TRBJ1-1|TRBV27|many
TGTGCCAGCAGTTTAACAGGGGTAGGGGTGAACACTGAAGCTTTCTTT
CASSLTGVGVNTEAFF
>TRBD2|TRBJ2-3|TRBV7-9|many
TGTGCCAGCAGCTTAAGACTAGCGAGCACAGATACGCAGTATTTT
CASSLRLASTDTQYF
>.|TRBJ2-1|TRBV20-1|many
TGCAGTGCTAGAGAGGAAGAACGGGGCTGGGGGGATGAGCAGTTCTTC
CSAREEERGWGDEQFF
>TRBD1|TRBJ2-3|TRBV6-1|few
TGTGCCAGCAGTTCCAGGGGGCACGAAGATACGCAGTATTTT
CASSSRGHEDTQYF
>TRBD1|TRBJ2-2|TRBV7-8|many
TGTGCCAGCAGCGCCCGGGACAGGGCCACCGGGGAGCTGTTTTTT
CASSARDRATGELFF
>TRBD1|TRBJ1-1|TRBV20-1|few
TGCAGTGCTAGATTCCGGACAGGGATGAACACTGAAGCTTTCTTT
CSARFRTGMNTEAFF
>.|TRBJ1-5|TRBV20-1|few
TGCAGTGCTGTCCCTGGTAGCAATCAGCCCCAGCATTTT
CSAVPGSNQPQHF
>.|TRBJ1-4|TRBV11-2|many
TGTGCCAGCAGCTTAGCTGCAGCAACTAATGAAAAACTGTTTTTT
CASSLAAATNEKLFF
>.|TRBJ2-1|TRBV3-1|many
TGTGCCAGCAGCCAAGGAGGGGGAAATGAGCAGTTCTTC
CASSQGGGNEQFF
>.|TRBJ1-1|TRBV6-6|many
TGTGCCAGCAGTTACTCCGCGGGACCTGAAGCTTTCTTT
CASSYSAGPEAFF